This is a list of T cell receptor beta chains from one sample in a study of cytomegalovirus exposure and HLA in healthy donors. The repertoire was sequenced with immunoSEQ multiplex PCR; TCRdb's copy has only in-frame clones and lacks some. The table includes 100,000 to 130,000 clones, roughly 80% detected once. What was sequenced was PBMCs. These TCRs come from a man aged 30-40 years in good health and CMV-seropositive. The CDR3 runs from the conserved cysteine through the conserved F or W. The D gene is left open where the match is weak. The size of a clone is reported for some rows only, either as once, few or many, or as a class for expanded clones.

cdr3_aa	cdr3_nt	clone_size	v_call	d_call	j_call
CATSRGGTSQGAPLHF	TGTGCCACCAGCAGAGGGGGTACCTCACAGGGCGCACCCCTCCACTTT	.	TRBV15	.	TRBJ1-6
CSSSVDAGRLLGYGYTF	TGTTCCAGCAGCGTGGATGCAGGGAGGCTGTTAGGCTATGGCTACACCTTC	.	TRBV7-9	.	TRBJ1-2
CASSQDSPTGAFF	TGTGCCAGCAGCCAAGATAGCCCCACGGGAGCTTTCTTT	.	TRBV14	.	TRBJ1-1
CASSSKSGNEQFF	TGCGCCAGCAGCTCCAAGTCGGGCAATGAGCAGTTCTTC	once	TRBV5-1	.	TRBJ2-1
CASKVGGQGSTEAFF	TGTGCCAGCAAGGTCGGGGGACAGGGGTCCACTGAAGCTTTCTTT	.	TRBV6-1	TRBD1	TRBJ1-1
CASAGGGRYEQYF	TGTGCCTCCGCCGGGGGGGGCAGATACGAGCAGTACTTC	.	TRBV19	TRBD2	TRBJ2-7
CASSLTGGQNTEAFF	TGTGCCAGTAGCCTCACCGGGGGGCAGAACACTGAAGCTTTCTTT	.	TRBV19	.	TRBJ1-1
CASSQVGRPDRGGNEQFF	TGTGCCAGCAGCCAAGTTGGGAGGCCCGACCGGGGGGGCAATGAGCAGTTCTTC	.	TRBV4-2	TRBD2	TRBJ2-1
CASSLQGLGVYTF	TGCGCCAGCAGCCTACAGGGTCTTGGTGTCTACACCTTC	.	TRBV5-1	.	TRBJ1-2
CASSHLPGWEAFF	TGTGCCAGCAGCCACCTTCCGGGATGGGAAGCTTTCTTT	.	TRBV7-2	.	TRBJ1-1
CASSAGTGSQPQHF	TGCGCCAGCAGCGCCGGGACAGGGAGTCAGCCCCAGCATTTT	.	TRBV5-1	TRBD1	TRBJ1-5
CAISSGETEQFF	TGTGCCATCAGCTCCGGGGAGACGGAGCAGTTCTTC	.	TRBV10-3	.	TRBJ2-1
CASRRQGGEEKLFF	TGTGCCAGCAGGAGACAGGGGGGAGAAGAAAAACTGTTTTTT	.	TRBV28	TRBD1	TRBJ1-4
CASRYDRAQPQHF	TGTGCCAGCAGATACGACAGGGCCCAGCCCCAGCATTTT	.	TRBV6-1	TRBD1	TRBJ1-5
CSSSLGTSSYNSPLHF	TGTTCCAGCAGCTTAGGAACGAGCTCCTATAATTCACCCCTCCACTTT	few	TRBV7-9	.	TRBJ1-6
CASSLGARGGNSPLHF	TGTGCCAGCAGCTTGGGGGCGAGGGGGGGTAATTCACCCCTCCACTTT	.	TRBV5-6	.	TRBJ1-6
CASSPREADTGELFF	TGTGCCAGCTCACCACGGGAGGCGGACACCGGGGAGCTGTTTTTT	few	TRBV18	.	TRBJ2-2
CASRPDSVGNQPQHF	TGTGCCAGTAGACCAGACTCCGTAGGCAATCAGCCCCAGCATTTT	once	TRBV19	.	TRBJ1-5
CASSFRGGPSTGELFF	TGTGCCAGCAGCTTTAGGGGGGGGCCGAGCACCGGGGAGCTGTTTTTT	.	TRBV7-3	.	TRBJ2-2
CAWSVFSYGYTF	TGTGCCTGGAGTGTATTCAGTTATGGCTACACCTTC	.	TRBV30	.	TRBJ1-2
CASSSSRQRNTEAFF	TGTGCCAGCAGTTCCTCGCGACAACGGAACACTGAAGCTTTCTTT	few	TRBV6-6	.	TRBJ1-1
CASSEASAHF	TGTGCCAGCAGTGAAGCGAGTGCCCACTTC	.	TRBV2	.	TRBJ2-5
CASSLGQGTYEQYF	TGTGCCAGCAGCTTGGGACAGGGTACCTACGAGCAGTACTTC	.	TRBV7-6	TRBD1	TRBJ2-7
CASRGGQNGNQPQHF	TGTGCCAGCAGGGGAGGGCAGAATGGCAATCAGCCCCAGCATTTT	once	TRBV28	.	TRBJ1-5
CARSWGGGQGFQETQYF	TGTGCCAGAAGCTGGGGAGGGGGACAGGGATTCCAAGAGACCCAGTACTTC	few	TRBV5-3	TRBD1	TRBJ2-5
CASTEGGLATNTGELFF	TGCGCCAGCACCGAGGGGGGACTAGCGACGAACACCGGGGAGCTGTTTTTT	.	TRBV10-1	TRBD2	TRBJ2-2
CASSLGFGGAETQYF	TGTGCCAGCAGCTTAGGGTTCGGGGGGGCGGAGACCCAGTACTTC	.	TRBV11-2	TRBD2	TRBJ2-5
CASNQGTDTQYF	TGTGCCAGCAATCAGGGGACAGATACGCAGTATTTT	few	TRBV25-1	.	TRBJ2-3
CASSRGPGQGSGYGYTF	TGTGCCAGCTCACGTGGGCCGGGACAGGGATCTGGGTATGGCTACACCTTC	few	TRBV18	TRBD1	TRBJ1-2
CSSSPPPGGLNTEAFF	TGTTCCAGCAGCCCTCCTCCCGGGGGACTGAACACTGAAGCTTTCTTT	.	TRBV7-9	.	TRBJ1-1
CASSLFGQPSYEQYF	TGTGCCAGCAGCTTATTCGGACAGCCTTCCTACGAGCAGTACTTC	.	TRBV7-9	.	TRBJ2-7
CASSLWTGPNYGYTF	TGCGCCAGCAGCCTGTGGACAGGCCCTAACTATGGCTACACCTTC	.	TRBV5-1	TRBD1	TRBJ1-2
CASSLVRGTPSGYGYTF	TGTGCCAGCAGCTTGGTTCGCGGGACCCCGTCTGGTTATGGCTACACCTTC	.	TRBV5-6	.	TRBJ1-2
CASRGTGGISNEKLFF	TGTGCCAGCCGTGGGACAGGGGGCATTAGTAATGAAAAACTGTTTTTT	.	TRBV2	TRBD1	TRBJ1-4
CASSIRPSGVYEQYF	TGTGCCAGTAGTATAAGGCCTAGCGGGGTCTACGAGCAGTACTTC	.	TRBV19	TRBD2	TRBJ2-7
CSVVGQGAAEAFF	TGCAGCGTTGTTGGACAGGGGGCCGCTGAAGCTTTCTTT	.	TRBV29-1	TRBD1	TRBJ1-1
CASSLIGQPQHF	TGTGCCAGCAGTTTGATCGGTCAGCCCCAGCATTTT	.	TRBV27	.	TRBJ1-5
CSSSLEGRGYEQYF	TGTTCCAGCAGCTTAGAGGGCAGGGGCTACGAGCAGTACTTC	once	TRBV7-9	.	TRBJ2-7
CASSSQQDYEQYF	TGTGCCAGCAGCTCTCAACAGGACTACGAGCAGTACTTC	.	TRBV7-9	.	TRBJ2-7
CASREQGVGYGYTF	TGTGCCAGCAGGGAACAGGGAGTAGGCTATGGCTACACCTTC	.	TRBV5-6	.	TRBJ1-2
CSSSLRMGRYSTDTQYF	TGTTCCAGCAGCTTAAGAATGGGGCGATATAGCACAGATACGCAGTATTTT	.	TRBV7-9	.	TRBJ2-3
CASSFDWANSPLHF	TGTGCCAGCAGCTTTGATTGGGCTAATTCACCCCTCCACTTT	.	TRBV5-6	.	TRBJ1-6
CASSLAAGHEKLFF	TGTGCCAGCAGCTTAGCGGCAGGCCATGAAAAACTGTTTTTT	.	TRBV7-9	.	TRBJ1-4
CAWNRDNGYTF	TGTGCCTGGAACAGGGATAATGGCTACACCTTC	.	TRBV30	.	TRBJ1-2
CASRPGGFYEQYF	TGTGCCAGCAGGCCCGGGGGGTTCTACGAGCAGTACTTC	once	TRBV6-5	TRBD2	TRBJ2-7
CAGIWEGANVLTF	TGTGCCGGAATTTGGGAGGGGGCCAACGTCCTGACTTTC	once	TRBV6-5	.	TRBJ2-6
CASSEDWTSGGDTQYF	TGTGCCAGCAGTGAAGATTGGACTAGCGGGGGGGATACGCAGTATTTT	.	TRBV2	TRBD2	TRBJ2-3
CASSSGREYEQYF	TGCGCCAGCAGCTCCGGACGGGAATACGAGCAGTACTTC	.	TRBV5-1	.	TRBJ2-7
CSSSLEAGGLDTQYF	TGTTCCAGCAGCTTAGAAGCGGGGGGGCTAGATACGCAGTATTTT	.	TRBV7-9	TRBD2	TRBJ2-3
CASSGGGKNSQYF	TGTGCCAGCTCCGGGGGAGGCAAAAACAGTCAGTACTTC	.	TRBV4-2	.	TRBJ2-4
CASTSGGSSETQYF	TGTGCCAGCACTAGCGGGGGGAGCTCGGAGACCCAGTACTTC	.	TRBV5-4	TRBD2	TRBJ2-5
CAISGSIGDPYYNEQFF	TGTGCCATCAGTGGTTCGATCGGGGATCCCTACTACAATGAGCAGTTCTTC	.	TRBV10-3	.	TRBJ2-1
CASSGRTPLPGELFF	TGTGCCAGCAGTGGAAGGACTCCCCTACCCGGGGAGCTGTTTTTT	.	TRBV6-1	.	TRBJ2-2
CASSPGQGAVYGYTF	TGTGCCAGCAGCCCGGGACAGGGGGCTGTCTATGGCTACACCTTC	.	TRBV7-2	TRBD1	TRBJ1-2
CASSLRGGGPIYEQYF	TGTGCCAGCAGTCTTAGGGGCGGGGGACCGATCTACGAGCAGTACTTC	.	TRBV9	TRBD2	TRBJ2-7